The 20 T cell receptor beta chains listed next were all sequenced from one sample in a study of cytomegalovirus exposure and HLA in healthy donors. Vbeta (60) and Jbeta (13) primers were used in the PCR. Only in-frame clones appear in the TCRdb table, and some are missing; sequencing was by immunoSEQ multiplex PCR. The sample shows about 140,000 clones, 80% of them seen only once. The specimen was PBMCs. Receptors originate from a man between 25 and 39 years old in good health.

This sequence joins TRBV7-9 and TRBJ2-3, with a possible D match to TRBD2 (6 bases). The CDR3 length is 15 residues. From germline, CDR1 is SEHNR and CDR2 FQNEAQ (reference sequence). The ends were cut back, 6 bases at V and 4 bases at J, with 17 bases in the middle. The CDR3 DNA follows: TGTGCCAGCAGTCGGGGAGTCCCGGGGGCAGATACGCAGTATTTT. This sequence encodes CASSRGVPGADTQYF.

The chain uses TRBV2 and TRBJ1-1, with TRBD1 matching 9 bases. Germline V CDR1 and CDR2: SNHLY, FYNNEI. V gave up 7 bases and J gave up 1 base; unmatched junction bases: 4. This CDR3 spans 14 amino acids. The CDR3 is CASKGTGWNTEAFF. Here the CDR3 DNA reads TGTGCCAGCAAGGGGACAGGGTGGAACACTGAAGCTTTCTTT.

The V and J genes are TRBV6-4 and TRBJ1-1; 8 nucleotides match TRBD1. The V segment lost 6 bases and the J segment 2 bases; nucleotides outside the gene matches: 5. The CDR3 contains 14 residues. CDR1 and CDR2 (germline): MRHNA, SNTAGT. CDR3 sequence reads: CASRHRGGNTEAFF. In DNA form, the CDR3 reads TGTGCCAGCAGACACAGGGGGGGCAACACTGAAGCTTTCTTT.

The rearrangement links TRBV29-1 to TRBJ2-1, with 14 bases aligning to TRBD2. This CDR3 spans 13 amino acids. V was clipped by 6 bases and J by 9 bases; unmatched bases: 4. Germline V gene sequence: CDR1 SQVTM, CDR2 ANQGSEA. The CDR3 DNA sequence: TGCAGCGTAGGACTAGCGGGAGGAGGTGAGCAGTTCTTC. This codes for CSVGLAGGGEQFF.

In its sample, this clone was seen once. This chain joins TRBV18 and TRBJ2-4; the D gene is possibly TRBD2 (5 bases). Trimming took off 4 bases at V and 5 bases at J, with 12 bases between the two ends. This CDR3 has 14 amino acids. CDR1 and CDR2 (germline): KGHSH, LQKENI. CDR3 in DNA: TGTGCCAGCTCACGGTCTAGCAGCCAAAACATTCAGTACTTC. Translation: CASSRSSSQNIQYF.

The chain recombines TRBV15 with TRBJ2-5; TRBD2 might be the D (5 bases). In germline, CDR1 is LNHNV, CDR2 YYDKDF (reference sequence). V was trimmed by 4 bases and J by 5 bases, leaving 11 bases between them. The CDR3 consists of 13 residues. The DNA for the CDR3 is TGTGCCACCAGCATGACCGGGGTGGAGACCCAGTACTTC. It codes for CATSMTGVETQYF.

This clone came up once. The J gene is TRBJ1-1, the V gene TRBV7-8; TRBD1 matches 7 bases. The CDR3 loop spans 17 amino acids. The V gene end was trimmed by 6 bases and the J gene end by 0 bases; junction bases not matched to a gene: 13. The V gene's germline CDR1 is SGHVS and CDR2 FQNEAQ. In DNA form, the CDR3 reads TGTGCCAGCAGGCGACAGGGCCCAGTCCCTCTGAACACTGAAGCTTTCTTT. Its protein product is CASRRQGPVPLNTEAFF.

The chain couples TRBV2 to TRBJ1-3, with D unresolved. Germline-derived CDR1 and CDR2 are SNHLY and FYNNEI. This CDR3 region has 15 residues. V was pared by 8 bases and J by 0 bases, with 14 bases between. The CDR3 reads CASSKEGSSGNTIYF. DNA of the CDR3: TGTGCCAGCTCGAAGGAGGGTAGCTCTGGAAACACCATATATTTT. The entire variable domain, with the rest obtained from reference TRBV2 and TRBJ1-3, is as follows: EPEVTQTPSHQVTQMGQEVILRCVPISNHLYFYWYRQILGQKVEFLVSFYNNEISEKSEIFDDQFSVERPDGSNFTLKIRSTKLEDSAMYFCASSKEGSSGNTIYFGEGSWLTVV.

The chain couples TRBV19 to TRBJ2-2; the match to TRBD2 covers 7 bases. This CDR3 spans 14 amino acids. Germline CDR1 is LNHDA and CDR2 is SQIVND (reference sequence). V dropped 3 bases and J dropped 4; count of bases not matched to a gene: 2. The CDR3 coding sequence is TGTGCCAGTAGTATTGGCGGGGGCACCGGGGAGCTGTTTTTT. Amino acid sequence: CASSIGGGTGELFF.

A few counts support this clone. The chain couples TRBV13 to TRBJ2-2, with D perhaps TRBD2 (6 bases). The CDR3 runs to 14 residues. Germline values: CDR1 PRHDT, CDR2 FYEKMQ (reference sequence). V was pared by 6 bases and J by 6 bases, with 14 bases between. The CDR3 protein is CASRRGGDPGELFF. In DNA form, the CDR3 reads TGTGCCAGCAGGCGCGGCGGGGACCCCGGGGAGCTGTTTTTT.

This rearrangement joins TRBV19 to TRBJ1-2; D is ambiguous. This CDR3 is built from 13 residues. V shed 5 bases and J shed 0 bases, with 7 bases lying between them. CDR1 is LNHDA and CDR2 is SQIVND in the germline V gene (reference sequence). The CDR3 reads CASSAGANYGYTF. The DNA of the CDR3 is TGTGCCAGTAGTGCGGGAGCTAACTATGGCTACACCTTC.

The CDR3 DNA sequence: TGTGCCAGCAGTTCCGCTAAGACTAGTTCCTACAATGAGCAGTTCTTC. Its translation is CASSSAKTSSYNEQFF. This chain connects TRBV6-6 to TRBJ2-1; D is possibly TRBD2 (6 bases). V gave up 4 bases and J gave up 1 base, with 14 bases separating them. Germline CDR1 is MNHNY and CDR2 is SVGAGI (reference sequence). The CDR3 is made up of 16 amino acids.

This rearrangement joins TRBV11-3 to TRBJ2-1; D remains ambiguous. The length of the CDR3 is 15 residues. Trimming took off 2 bases at V and 6 bases at J, with 14 bases between the two ends. CDR1 and CDR2 (germline): SGHNT, YENEEA. The CDR3 loop reads CASSLRGKGVNEQFF. In DNA, the CDR3 is TGTGCCAGCAGCTTACGCGGCAAAGGAGTCAATGAGCAGTTCTTC.

This clone was counted between two and nine times. The chain combines TRBV5-6 with TRBJ1-5, with 7 positions matching TRBD1. Losses at the gene ends were 0 bases for V and 7 bases for J; bases not matched to a gene: 7. Germline lookup yields CDR1 SGHDT and CDR2 YYEEEE. This CDR3 contains 15 residues. The CDR3 spells CASSLGTGDGQPQHF. CDR3 bases: TGTGCCAGCAGCTTGGGGACAGGAGACGGACAGCCCCAGCATTTT.

This clone was counted once. The rearrangement uses TRBV6-5 and TRBJ1-4; tentative D call: TRBD1 (5 bases). CDR1 MNHEY and CDR2 SVGAGI come from the germline V gene. This CDR3 comprises 15 residues. The ends were cut back, 5 bases at V and 7 bases at J, with 17 bases in the middle. The DNA for the CDR3 is TGTGCCAGCAGTCATCACGCGGGGGGAAGTGAAAAACTGTTTTTT. Translation: CASSHHAGGSEKLFF.

This chain uses TRBV18 with TRBJ2-1; a possible D gene is TRBD1 (6 bases). Trimming took 4 bases from V and 5 from J, leaving 12 bases between them. Germline CDR1 is KGHSH and CDR2 is LQKENI. This CDR3 has 14 amino acids. Here the CDR3 DNA reads TGTGCCAGCTCACTCCGCCCAGGGGACAATGAGCAGTTCTTC. This sequence encodes CASSLRPGDNEQFF.

The V call is TRBV4-3, the J call TRBJ1-2; D remains unclear. CDR1 is LGHNA and CDR2 is YSLEER in the germline V gene. The CDR3 totals 13 residues. V was clipped by 6 bases and J by 3 bases, with 11 bases between them. The CDR3 spells CASSTGGYYGYTF. The CDR3 DNA sequence: TGCGCCAGCAGTACCGGCGGATACTATGGCTACACCTTC.

V is TRBV25-1 and J is TRBJ2-1; perhaps TRBD1 as D (6 bases). CDR1 and CDR2 (germline): MGHDK, SYGVNS. Trimming left V 7 bases short and J 1 base short, with 14 bases between. CDR3 length equals 15 residues. The CDR3 loop reads CASKSQGMSYNEQFF. CDR3 in DNA: TGTGCCAGCAAATCACAGGGTATGTCCTACAATGAGCAGTTCTTC.

This clone was recorded a few times. The CDR3 DNA reads as TGTGCCAGCAGCTTACAGGGCACTGAAGCTTTCTTT. Encoded protein: CASSLQGTEAFF. The chain recombines TRBV11-2 with TRBJ1-1, with D perhaps TRBD1 (5 bases). CDR1 SGHAT and CDR2 FQNNGV come from the germline V gene. V was pared by 2 bases and J by 4 bases, with 5 bases between. The CDR3 covers 12 residues. The whole variable domain, remainder taken from reference TRBV11-2 and TRBJ1-1, is EAGVAQSPRYKIIEKRQSVAFWCNPISGHATLYWYQQILGQGPKLLIQFQNNGVVDDSQLPKDRFSAERLKGVDSTLKIQPAKLEDSAVYLCASSLQGTEAFFGQGTRLTVV.

The table lists this clone with a few counts. This chain links TRBV30 with TRBJ2-7; 9 nucleotides line up with TRBD1. Germline CDR1 and CDR2: GTSNPN and SVGIG (reference sequence). V dropped 4 bases and J dropped 1; count of bases not matched to a gene: 5. The CDR3 spans 14 residues. The CDR3 sequence is CAWKGDRASYEQYF. In DNA form, the CDR3 reads TGTGCCTGGAAGGGGGACAGGGCATCCTACGAGCAGTACTTC.